This TCR beta chain came from a study of T cell changes during pregnancy in multiple sclerosis. Germline trimming cut 5 bases from V and 1 base from J; bases unmatched to any gene: 4. The length of the CDR3 is 14 residues. Germline CDR1 reads LNHDA; CDR2 reads SQIVND (reference sequence). Assay: immunoSEQ multiplex PCR; the TCRdb copy retains only in-frame clones and omits some. The table shows 60,000 to 75,000 clones, with under 95% occurring only once. The gene calls are TRBV19 and TRBJ1-1, with 7 bases identical to TRBD1. The sequenced sample was peripheral blood, obtained in the second trimester of pregnancy. The source is a female donor in good health, enrolled as a control in a pregnancy study. The CDR3 DNA reads as TGTGCCAGTAGTTTGACAGGGAGGAACACTGAAGCTTTCTTT. It encodes CASSLTGRNTEAFF.